The subject of this entry is one T cell receptor beta chain. Assignments of participants to cohorts depended upon their own reported clinical history. The data belong to a study of blood T cell repertoires in COVID-19. Study at large: Both acute and convalescent COVID-19 samples were obtained from the United States, Italy and Spain.

This CDR3 comprises 14 residues. CDR1 and CDR2 from the germline V gene are LNHDA and SQIVND (reference sequence). V was shortened by 4 bases and J by 8 bases, with 12 bases between the two germline ends. The method was immunoSEQ multiplex PCR; TCRdb's version includes in-frame clones alone and lacks a portion of them. The sample consists of 360,000 or so clones, under 85% of them appearing once. The J gene is TRBJ1-6, the V gene TRBV19, with D possibly being TRBD1 (6 bases). Sequences were obtained from PBMCs or T cells enriched from blood (not recorded which). The clonotype was recovered from a woman aged 45-60 years who had recovered from COVID-19. The CDR3: CASSTQGRDSPLHF. As DNA, the CDR3 is TGTGCCAGTAGTACCCAGGGGAGGGATTCACCCCTCCACTTT.